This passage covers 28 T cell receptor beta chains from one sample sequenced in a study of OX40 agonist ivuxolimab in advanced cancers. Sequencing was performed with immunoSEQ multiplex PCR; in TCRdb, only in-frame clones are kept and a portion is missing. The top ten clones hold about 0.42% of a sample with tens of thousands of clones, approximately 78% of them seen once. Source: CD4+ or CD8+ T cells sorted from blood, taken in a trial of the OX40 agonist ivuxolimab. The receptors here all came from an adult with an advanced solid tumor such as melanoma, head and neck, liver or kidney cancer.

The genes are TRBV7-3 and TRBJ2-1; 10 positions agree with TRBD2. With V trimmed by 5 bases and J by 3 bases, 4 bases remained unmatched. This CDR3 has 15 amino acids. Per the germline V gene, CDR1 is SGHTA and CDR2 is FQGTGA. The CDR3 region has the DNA TGTGCCAGCAGCCTCGGACTAGCGGACTACAATGAGCAGTTCTTC. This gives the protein CASSLGLADYNEQFF.

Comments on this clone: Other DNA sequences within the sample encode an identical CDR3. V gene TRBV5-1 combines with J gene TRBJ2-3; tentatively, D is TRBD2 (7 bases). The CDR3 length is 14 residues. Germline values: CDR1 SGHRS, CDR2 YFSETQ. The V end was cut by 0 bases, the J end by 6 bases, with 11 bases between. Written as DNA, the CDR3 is TGCGCCAGCAGCTTGGCGGGGGGCAGGGATACGCAGTATTTT. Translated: CASSLAGGRDTQYF.

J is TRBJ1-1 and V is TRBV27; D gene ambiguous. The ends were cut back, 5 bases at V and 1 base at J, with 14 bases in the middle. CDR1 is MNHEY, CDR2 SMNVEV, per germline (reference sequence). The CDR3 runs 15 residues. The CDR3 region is CASSRAKVSNTEAFF. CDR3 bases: TGTGCCAGCAGTCGGGCCAAGGTATCGAACACTGAAGCTTTCTTT.

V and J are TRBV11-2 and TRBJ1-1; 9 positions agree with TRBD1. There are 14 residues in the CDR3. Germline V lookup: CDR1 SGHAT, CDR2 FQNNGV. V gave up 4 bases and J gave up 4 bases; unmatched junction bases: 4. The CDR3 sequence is CASSSRDRVTEAFF. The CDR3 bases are TGTGCCAGCAGCTCTCGGGACAGGGTCACTGAAGCTTTCTTT.

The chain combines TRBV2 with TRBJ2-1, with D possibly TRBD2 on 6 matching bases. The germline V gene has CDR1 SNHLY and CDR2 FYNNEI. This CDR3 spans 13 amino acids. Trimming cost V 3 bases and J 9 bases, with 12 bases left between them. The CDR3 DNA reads TGTGCCAGCAGTGAGACTAGAGGCGGTGAGCAGTTCTTC. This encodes CASSETRGGEQFF.

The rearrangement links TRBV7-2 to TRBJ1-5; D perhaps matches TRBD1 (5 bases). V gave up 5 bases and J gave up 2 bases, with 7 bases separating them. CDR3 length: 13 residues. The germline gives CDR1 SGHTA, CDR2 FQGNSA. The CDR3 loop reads CASSARGNQPQHF. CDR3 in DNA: TGTGCCAGCAGCGCCAGGGGCAATCAGCCCCAGCATTTT. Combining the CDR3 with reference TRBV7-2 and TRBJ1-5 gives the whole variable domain GAGVSQSPSNKVTEKGKDVELRCDPISGHTALYWYRQSLGQGLEFLIYFQGNSAPDKSGLPSDRFSAERTGGSVSTLTIQRTQQEDSAVYLCASSARGNQPQHFGDGTRLSIL.

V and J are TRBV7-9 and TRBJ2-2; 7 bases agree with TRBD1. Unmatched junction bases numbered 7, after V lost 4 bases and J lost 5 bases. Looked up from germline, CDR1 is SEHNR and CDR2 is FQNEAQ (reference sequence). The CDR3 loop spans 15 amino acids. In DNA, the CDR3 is TGTGCCAGCAGCTCAAGACAGGGAATAACCGGGGAGCTGTTTTTT. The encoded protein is CASSSRQGITGELFF.

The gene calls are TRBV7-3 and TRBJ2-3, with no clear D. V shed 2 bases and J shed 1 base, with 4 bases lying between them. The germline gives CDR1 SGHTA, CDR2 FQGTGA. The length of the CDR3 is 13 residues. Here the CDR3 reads CASSLEGTDTQYF. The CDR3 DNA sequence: TGTGCCAGCAGCTTAGAGGGCACAGATACGCAGTATTTT.

The CDR3 nucleotides are TGTGCCAGCTCACCCGCGACAGGGGCATACGAGCAGTACTTC. Its translation is CASSPATGAYEQYF. The V and J genes are TRBV18 and TRBJ2-7, with 8 bases identical to TRBD1. The CDR3 spans 14 residues. The germline V gene encodes CDR1 KGHSH and CDR2 LQKENI. V was pared by 3 bases and J by 4 bases, with 5 bases of the junction left unmatched.

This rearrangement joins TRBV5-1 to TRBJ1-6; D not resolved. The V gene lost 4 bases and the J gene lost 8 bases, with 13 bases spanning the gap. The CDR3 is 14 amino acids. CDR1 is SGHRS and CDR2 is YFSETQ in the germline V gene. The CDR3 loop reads CASSRNAIDSPLHF. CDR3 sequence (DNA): TGCGCCAGCAGCCGTAACGCTATTGATTCACCCCTCCACTTT.

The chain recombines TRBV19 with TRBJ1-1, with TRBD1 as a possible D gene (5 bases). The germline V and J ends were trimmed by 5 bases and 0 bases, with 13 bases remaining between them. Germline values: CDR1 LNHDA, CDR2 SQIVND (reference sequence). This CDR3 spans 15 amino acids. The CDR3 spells CASSPRDGMNTEAFF. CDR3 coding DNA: TGTGCCAGTAGTCCACGGGACGGAATGAACACTGAAGCTTTCTTT.

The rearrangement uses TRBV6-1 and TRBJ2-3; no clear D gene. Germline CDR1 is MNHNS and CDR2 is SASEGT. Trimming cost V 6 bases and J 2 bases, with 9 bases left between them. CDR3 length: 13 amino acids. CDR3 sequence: CASSLRATDTQYF. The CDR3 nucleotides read TGTGCCAGCAGCTTAAGGGCCACAGATACGCAGTATTTT.

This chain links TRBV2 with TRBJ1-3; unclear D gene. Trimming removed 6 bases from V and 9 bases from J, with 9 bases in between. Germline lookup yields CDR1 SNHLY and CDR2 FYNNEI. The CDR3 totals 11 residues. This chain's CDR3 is CASSLVGTIYF. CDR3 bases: TGTGCCAGCAGCCTGGTGGGCACCATATATTTT. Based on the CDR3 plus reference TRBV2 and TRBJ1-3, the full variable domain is EPEVTQTPSHQVTQMGQEVILRCVPISNHLYFYWYRQILGQKVEFLVSFYNNEISEKSEIFDDQFSVERPDGSNFTLKIRSTKLEDSAMYFCASSLVGTIYFGEGSWLTVV.

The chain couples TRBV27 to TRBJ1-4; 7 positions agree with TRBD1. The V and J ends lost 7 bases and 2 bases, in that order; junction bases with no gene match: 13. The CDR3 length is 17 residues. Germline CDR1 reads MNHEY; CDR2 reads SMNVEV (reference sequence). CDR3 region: CASTAFGQAATNEKLFF. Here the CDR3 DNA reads TGTGCCAGCACCGCTTTTGGACAGGCCGCGACTAATGAAAAACTGTTTTTT.

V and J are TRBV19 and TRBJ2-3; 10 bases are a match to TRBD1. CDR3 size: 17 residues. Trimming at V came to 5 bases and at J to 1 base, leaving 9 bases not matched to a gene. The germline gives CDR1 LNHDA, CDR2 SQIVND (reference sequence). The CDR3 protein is CASSESSGTGGTDTQYF. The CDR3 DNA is TGTGCCAGTAGTGAAAGCTCCGGGACAGGGGGCACAGATACGCAGTATTTT.

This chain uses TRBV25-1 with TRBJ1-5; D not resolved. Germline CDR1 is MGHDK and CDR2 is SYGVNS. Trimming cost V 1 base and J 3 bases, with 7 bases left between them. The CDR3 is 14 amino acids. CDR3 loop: CASSESGSNQPQHF. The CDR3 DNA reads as TGTGCCAGCAGTGAATCGGGGTCCAATCAGCCCCAGCATTTT.

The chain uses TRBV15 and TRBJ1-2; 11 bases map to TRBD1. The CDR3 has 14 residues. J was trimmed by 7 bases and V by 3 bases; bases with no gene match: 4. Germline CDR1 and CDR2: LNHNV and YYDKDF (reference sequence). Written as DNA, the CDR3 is TGTGCCACCAGCAGGGACAGGGGGCAAGGTGGCTACACCTTC. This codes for CATSRDRGQGGYTF.

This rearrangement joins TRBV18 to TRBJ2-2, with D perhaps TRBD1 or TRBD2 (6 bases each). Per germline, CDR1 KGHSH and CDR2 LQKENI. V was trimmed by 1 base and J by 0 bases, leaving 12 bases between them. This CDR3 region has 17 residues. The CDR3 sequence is CASSPLIGGPNTGELFF. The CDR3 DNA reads TGTGCCAGCTCACCACTAATTGGGGGGCCGAACACCGGGGAGCTGTTTTTT.

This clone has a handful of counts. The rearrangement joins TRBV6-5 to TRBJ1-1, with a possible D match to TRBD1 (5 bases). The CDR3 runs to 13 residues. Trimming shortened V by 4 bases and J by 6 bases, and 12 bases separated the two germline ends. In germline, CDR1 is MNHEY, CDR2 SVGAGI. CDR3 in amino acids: CASSSQRGAEAFF. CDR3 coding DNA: TGTGCCAGCAGTTCACAGAGAGGGGCTGAAGCTTTCTTT.

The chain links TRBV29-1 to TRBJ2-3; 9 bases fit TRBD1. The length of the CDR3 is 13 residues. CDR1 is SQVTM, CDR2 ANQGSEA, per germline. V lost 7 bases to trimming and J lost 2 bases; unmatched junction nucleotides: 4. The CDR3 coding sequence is TGCAGCGCTACAGGGGGCGTCACAGATACGCAGTATTTT. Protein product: CSATGGVTDTQYF.

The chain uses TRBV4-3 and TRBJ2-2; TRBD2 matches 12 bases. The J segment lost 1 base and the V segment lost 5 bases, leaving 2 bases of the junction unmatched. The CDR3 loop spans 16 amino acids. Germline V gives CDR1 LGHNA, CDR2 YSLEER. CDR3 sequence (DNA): TGCGCCAGCAGCAGACTAGCGGGGGAGAACACCGGGGAGCTGTTTTTT. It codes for CASSRLAGENTGELFF.

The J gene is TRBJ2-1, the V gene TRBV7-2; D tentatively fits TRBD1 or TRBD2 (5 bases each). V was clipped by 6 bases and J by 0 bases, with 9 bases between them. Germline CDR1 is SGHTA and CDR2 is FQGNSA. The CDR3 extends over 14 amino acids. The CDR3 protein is CASSPRGSYNEQFF. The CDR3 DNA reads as TGTGCCAGCAGTCCGAGGGGCTCCTACAATGAGCAGTTCTTC.

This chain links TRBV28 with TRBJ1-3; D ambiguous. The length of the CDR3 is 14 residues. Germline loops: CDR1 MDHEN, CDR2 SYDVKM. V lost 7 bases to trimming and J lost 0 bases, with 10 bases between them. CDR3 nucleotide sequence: TGTGCCAGCATCCCCGGTAACTCTGGAAACACCATATATTTT. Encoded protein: CASIPGNSGNTIYF.

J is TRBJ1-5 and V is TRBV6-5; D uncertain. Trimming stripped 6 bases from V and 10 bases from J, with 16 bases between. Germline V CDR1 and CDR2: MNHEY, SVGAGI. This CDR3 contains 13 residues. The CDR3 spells CASSPNRGRPQHF. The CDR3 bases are TGTGCCAGCAGCCCGAATCGTGGGAGACCCCAGCATTTT.

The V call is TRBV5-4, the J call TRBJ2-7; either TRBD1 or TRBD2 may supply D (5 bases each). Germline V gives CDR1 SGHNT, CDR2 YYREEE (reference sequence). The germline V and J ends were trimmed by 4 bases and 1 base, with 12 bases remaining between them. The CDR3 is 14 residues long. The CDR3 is CASSPDGASYEQYF. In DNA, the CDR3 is TGTGCCAGCAGCCCTGACGGGGCTTCCTACGAGCAGTACTTC.

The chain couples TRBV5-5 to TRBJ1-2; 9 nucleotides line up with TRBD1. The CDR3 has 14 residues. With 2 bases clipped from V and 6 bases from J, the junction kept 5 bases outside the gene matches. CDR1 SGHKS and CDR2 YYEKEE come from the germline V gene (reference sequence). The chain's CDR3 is CASSLYTGGDGYTF. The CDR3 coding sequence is TGTGCCAGCAGCTTATATACAGGGGGCGATGGCTACACCTTC.

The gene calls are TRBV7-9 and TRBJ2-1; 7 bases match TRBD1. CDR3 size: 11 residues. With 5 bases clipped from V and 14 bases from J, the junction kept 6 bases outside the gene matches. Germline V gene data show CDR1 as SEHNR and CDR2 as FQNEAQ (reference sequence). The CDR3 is CASSPGTVKFF. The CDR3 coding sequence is TGTGCCAGCAGCCCCGGGACAGTCAAGTTCTTC.

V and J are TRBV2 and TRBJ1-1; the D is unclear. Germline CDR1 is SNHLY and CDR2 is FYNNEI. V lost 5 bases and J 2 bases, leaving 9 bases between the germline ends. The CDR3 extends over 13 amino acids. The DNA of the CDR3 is TGTGCCAGCAGTCCAGACGGAAACACTGAAGCTTTCTTT. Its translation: CASSPDGNTEAFF. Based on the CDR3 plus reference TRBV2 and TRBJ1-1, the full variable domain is EPEVTQTPSHQVTQMGQEVILRCVPISNHLYFYWYRQILGQKVEFLVSFYNNEISEKSEIFDDQFSVERPDGSNFTLKIRSTKLEDSAMYFCASSPDGNTEAFFGQGTRLTVV.